The T cell receptor beta chain described here comes from a study of T cell responses to AZD1222 COVID-19 vaccine. The wider study: Pooling was applied to second doses at about 4 or about 12 weeks. Study-wide findings and caveats: Reports say nearly half of spike-specific TCRs go after unmutated variant regions. Seropositive AZD1222 recipients at baseline numbered only five to seven. Two doses of AZD1222 preceded a rise in Spike-specific TCR breadth and depth.

A few counts support this clone. What it binds is not known. CDR1 is SGHDT and CDR2 is YYEEEE in the germline V gene. The V gene lost 0 bases and the J gene lost 5 bases, with 17 bases spanning the gap. This CDR3 spans 17 amino acids. Libraries were prepared by immunoSEQ multiplex PCR; TCRdb keeps only in-frame clonotypes and omits some of them. The sample contains more than 100,000 clones, about 88% of which appear only once. This TCR derives from an adult in good health. This chain connects TRBV5-6 to TRBJ2-2; the D gene could be TRBD1 or TRBD2 (5 bases each). Sequencing was performed on peripheral blood, taken on day 0 of AZD1222 vaccination. The CDR3 protein is CASSLEWGTAGTGELFF. CDR3 nucleotides: TGTGCCAGCAGCTTGGAATGGGGGACGGCAGGGACCGGGGAGCTGTTTTTT.